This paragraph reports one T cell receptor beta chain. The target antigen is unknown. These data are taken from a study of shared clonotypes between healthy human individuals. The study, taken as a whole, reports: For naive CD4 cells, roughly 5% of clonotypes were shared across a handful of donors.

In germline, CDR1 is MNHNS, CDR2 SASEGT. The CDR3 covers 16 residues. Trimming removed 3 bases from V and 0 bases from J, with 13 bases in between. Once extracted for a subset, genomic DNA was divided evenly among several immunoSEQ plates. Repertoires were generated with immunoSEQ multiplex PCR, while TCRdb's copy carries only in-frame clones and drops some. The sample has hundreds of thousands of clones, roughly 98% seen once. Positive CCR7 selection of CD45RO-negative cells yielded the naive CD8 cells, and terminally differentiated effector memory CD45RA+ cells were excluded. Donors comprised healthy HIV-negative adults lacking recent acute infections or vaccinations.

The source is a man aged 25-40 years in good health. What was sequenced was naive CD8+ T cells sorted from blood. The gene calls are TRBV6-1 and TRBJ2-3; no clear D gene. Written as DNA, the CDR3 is TGTGCCAGCAGTGATCTTCTGGAAACTAGCACAGATACGCAGTATTTT. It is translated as CASSDLLETSTDTQYF.